The 28 T cell receptor beta chains reported below all come from one sample, sequenced in a study of T cells in Graves' hyperthyroidism and ophthalmopathy. It was RNA transcripts that yielded the amplified TCR beta CDR3 regions. HTBI primers drove first-round RT-PCR of the TCR CDR3. TCRdb re-analysed the multiplex PCR reads in MiXCR, keeping a single row per CDR3 protein. Among approximately 400,000 distinct CDR3 sequences listed, approximately 14% were seen once. The sample comprised blood. The source is a woman aged 18-30 years with Graves' hyperthyroidism.

The rearrangement joins TRBV7-2 to TRBJ2-3; 10 bases are shared with TRBD2. V gave up 5 bases and J gave up 2 bases; unmatched junction bases: 4. The CDR3 runs to 15 residues. Germline loops: CDR1 SGHTA, CDR2 FQGNSA. CDR3 DNA: TGTGCCAGCAGCCGCAGCGGGGGGGCCACAGATACGCAGTATTTT. Translation gives CASSRSGGATDTQYF.

This clonotype showed up many times. The V gene is TRBV20-1, the J gene TRBJ2-5; D might be TRBD2 (7 bases). V dropped 6 bases and J dropped 5 bases, with 22 bases sitting between them. The CDR3 covers 15 residues. In germline, CDR1 is DFQATT, CDR2 SNEGSKA (reference sequence). This chain's CDR3 is CSAPGAGARQETQYF. In DNA form, the CDR3 reads TGCAGTGCCCCGGGGGCGGGGGCGCGACAGGAGACCCAGTACTTC.

This clonotype was found many times. V and J are TRBV7-6 and TRBJ1-2; 9 bases line up with TRBD1. Germline V CDR1 and CDR2: SGHVS, FNYEAQ. V gave up 10 bases and J gave up 6 bases; unmatched junction bases: 9. There are 13 residues in the CDR3. CDR3 region: CATHRGRGDGYTF. The DNA of the CDR3 is TGTGCCACTCACAGGGGGCGCGGGGATGGCTACACCTTC.

This clonotype has at least ten counts. The chain employs TRBV18 and TRBJ2-1, with TRBD1 as a possible D gene (6 bases). The CDR3 covers 17 residues. The ends were cut back, 2 bases at V and 4 bases at J, with 18 bases in the middle. Germline values: CDR1 KGHSH, CDR2 LQKENI. The CDR3 sequence is CASSPVVTGVLYNEQFF. CDR3 DNA sequence: TGTGCCAGCTCACCAGTCGTGACAGGCGTTTTGTACAATGAGCAGTTCTTC.

This clonotype appeared many times. The chain uses TRBV4-1 and TRBJ2-1, with 7 positions matching TRBD2. The CDR3 has 19 amino acids. Germline V gives CDR1 MGHRA, CDR2 YSYEKL. V shed 0 bases, J shed 8 bases, and the junction held 19 bases outside the gene matches. CDR3 bases: TGCGCCAGCAGCCAAGATGGCTGGGCTAGCGGTCCTGATTACGATGAGCAGTTCTTC. Amino acid sequence: CASSQDGWASGPDYDEQFF.

This clonotype has a count of ten or more. The CDR3 loop reads CASSTQGVSSYEQYF. The CDR3 DNA follows: TGTGCCAGCAGTACACAGGGAGTGTCCTCCTACGAGCAGTACTTC. This rearrangement joins TRBV27 to TRBJ2-7; D perhaps matches TRBD1 (6 bases). Germline V gene sequence: CDR1 MNHEY, CDR2 SMNVEV (reference sequence). The CDR3 has 15 amino acids. V was trimmed by 5 bases and J by 0 bases, leaving 14 bases between them.

There are many counts of this clonotype. V is TRBV6-1 and J is TRBJ2-5, with 8 bases fitting TRBD2. Germline CDR1 reads MNHNS; CDR2 reads SASEGT. The CDR3 extends over 15 amino acids. V shed 8 bases and J 5 bases; nucleotides not matched to a gene: 13. CDR3 sequence (DNA): TGTGCCAGCCGTGCTCTCAAAGCGGGGGAGGAGACCCAGTACTTC. As protein: CASRALKAGEETQYF.

This clonotype was found once. The chain uses TRBV5-4 and TRBJ2-7; D gene uncertain. The CDR3 spans 15 residues. The germline gives CDR1 SGHNT, CDR2 YYREEE (reference sequence). V dropped 0 bases and J dropped 2 bases, with 12 bases sitting between them. The CDR3 is CASSLGSQNPYEQYF. The CDR3 DNA sequence: TGTGCCAGCAGCTTGGGTTCACAGAATCCCTACGAGCAGTACTTC.

In this sample, this clonotype turned up a few times. The rearrangement uses TRBV5-1 and TRBJ2-7; 8 bases are a match to TRBD2. V lost 4 bases, J lost 7 bases, and 7 bases stayed unmatched. In germline, CDR1 is SGHRS, CDR2 YFSETQ. The CDR3 loop spans 13 amino acids. Written as DNA, the CDR3 is TGCGCCAGCAGCGGAGCGGGGGTGGATGAGCAGTACTTC. Encoded protein: CASSGAGVDEQYF.

The chain combines TRBV4-1 with TRBJ2-7, with D possibly TRBD2 on 6 matching bases. The germline CDR1 and CDR2 sequences are MGHRA and YSYEKL. The CDR3 is made up of 16 amino acids. V lost 0 bases and J 5 bases, leaving 17 bases between the germline ends. As DNA, the CDR3 is TGCGCCAGCAGCCAAGAAGTCGGGAGTCAGGTGGACGAGCAGTACTTC. Its translation is CASSQEVGSQVDEQYF.

This clonotype was detected ten times or more. This chain links TRBV20-1 with TRBJ2-1, with D hard to call. V was trimmed by 1 base and J by 0 bases, leaving 4 bases between them. The CDR3 covers 13 residues. CDR1 is DFQATT and CDR2 is SNEGSKA in the germline V gene (reference sequence). CDR3 nucleotides: TGCAGTGCTAGAGTGGTCTCCTACAATGAGCAGTTCTTC. This translates into CSARVVSYNEQFF.

This clonotype was observed at least ten times. The gene calls are TRBV18 and TRBJ2-1; D perhaps matches TRBD1 (6 bases). The CDR3 totals 15 residues. The germline CDR1 and CDR2 sequences are KGHSH and LQKENI. Trimming removed 3 bases from V and 8 bases from J, with 17 bases in between. CDR3 sequence (DNA): TGTGCCAGCTCACCGGGACACCATAGACGGGATGAGCAGTTCTTC. Residues: CASSPGHHRRDEQFF. Based on the CDR3 plus reference TRBV18 and TRBJ2-1, the full variable domain is NAGVMQNPRHLVRRRGQEARLRCSPMKGHSHVYWYRQLPEEGLKFMVYLQKENIIDESGMPKERFSAEFPKEGPSILRIQQVVRGDSAAYFCASSPGHHRRDEQFFGPGTRLTVL.

This clonotype was counted many times. This rearrangement joins TRBV18 to TRBJ2-1, with 9 bases fitting TRBD2. Germline CDR1 reads KGHSH; CDR2 reads LQKENI. After removal of 9 bases from V and 8 bases from J, the junction contained 11 bases not matched to a gene. The CDR3 is 14 residues long. The CDR3 region is CASTLSGSKYEQFF. Here the CDR3 DNA reads TGTGCCAGTACCCTTAGCGGGAGTAAGTATGAGCAGTTCTTC.

The rearrangement joins TRBV13 to TRBJ2-3, with 8 bases matching TRBD1. The ends lost 4 bases at V and 4 bases at J; junction bases unmatched: 7. The CDR3 totals 15 residues. The germline V gene encodes CDR1 PRHDT and CDR2 FYEKMQ (reference sequence). Written as DNA, the CDR3 is TGTGCCAGCAGCTCTACCGGGACAGGCTCAGATACGCAGTATTTT. Its protein product is CASSSTGTGSDTQYF. The full variable domain, completed using reference TRBV13 and TRBJ2-3, is AAGVIQSPRHLIKEKRETATLKCYPIPRHDTVYWYQQGPGQDPQFLISFYEKMQSDKGSIPDRFSAQQFSDYHSELNMSSLELGDSALYFCASSSTGTGSDTQYFGPGTRLTVL.

This clonotype occurred a few times. The V call is TRBV7-8, the J call TRBJ1-1, with D perhaps matching TRBD1 (6 bases). Germline V gene data show CDR1 as SGHVS and CDR2 as FQNEAQ. V was shortened by 5 bases and J by 8 bases, with 12 bases between the two germline ends. There are 12 residues in the CDR3. The chain's CDR3 is CASSRDMVEAFF. CDR3 nucleotides: TGTGCCAGCAGCAGGGACATGGTGGAAGCTTTCTTT.

This clonotype came up many times. This chain links TRBV19 with TRBJ2-1; 9 bases are shared with TRBD1. From germline, CDR1 is LNHDA and CDR2 SQIVND (reference sequence). The CDR3 runs 16 residues. The ends lost 0 bases at V and 6 bases at J; junction bases unmatched: 6. CDR3 residues: CASSIDVGTGSNEQFF. DNA of the CDR3: TGTGCCAGTAGTATAGATGTCGGGACAGGGAGCAATGAGCAGTTCTTC. The full variable domain, in which reference TRBV19 and TRBJ2-1 provide the parts outside the CDR3, is DGGITQSPKYLFRKEGQNVTLSCEQNLNHDAMYWYRQDPGQGLRLIYYSQIVNDFQKGDIAEGYSVSREKKESFPLTVTSAQKNPTAFYLCASSIDVGTGSNEQFFGPGTRLTVL.

This clonotype has a handful of counts. This chain connects TRBV5-1 to TRBJ2-7; D might be TRBD1 or TRBD2, each matching 5 bases. V shed 1 base and J shed 4 bases, with 15 bases lying between them. Germline V lookup: CDR1 SGHRS, CDR2 YFSETQ. CDR3 size: 15 residues. The CDR3 coding sequence is TGCGCCAGCAGCTTGACCCCCGGGGCCAATTACGAGCAGTACTTC. It encodes CASSLTPGANYEQYF.

V gene TRBV5-1 combines with J gene TRBJ2-3, with D perhaps being TRBD1 or TRBD2 (5 bases each). The CDR3 length is 16 residues. Germline-derived CDR1 and CDR2 are SGHRS and YFSETQ. The ends were cut back, 3 bases at V and 4 bases at J, with 18 bases in the middle. CDR3 residues: CASSSSGVPRADTQYF. The CDR3 nucleotides are TGCGCCAGCAGCTCCTCCGGGGTTCCCAGGGCAGATACGCAGTATTTT.

The rearrangement links TRBV29-1 to TRBJ2-5, with D possibly TRBD1 on 6 matching bases. The CDR3 has 15 residues. V dropped 3 bases and J dropped 9 bases, with 23 bases sitting between them. Germline values: CDR1 SQVTM, CDR2 ANQGSEA. The CDR3 nucleotides are TGCAGCGTTGATAGGTGGGGGCAGGGGATGAAGGCCCAGTACTTC. Translating it yields CSVDRWGQGMKAQYF.

This clonotype was picked up a small number of times. The rearrangement uses TRBV4-1 and TRBJ1-2, with D unclear. Trimming removed 2 bases at V and 2 bases at J, with 12 bases between. The CDR3 has 15 amino acids. The germline gives CDR1 MGHRA, CDR2 YSYEKL. CDR3 in DNA: TGCGCCAGCAGCCAACGACCCCTAGTGAACTATGGCTACACCTTC. Amino acid sequence: CASSQRPLVNYGYTF.

V is TRBV13 and J is TRBJ2-7, with 8 positions matching TRBD1. The ends lost 5 bases at V and 3 bases at J; junction bases unmatched: 3. CDR3 length: 13 residues. Germline CDR1 and CDR2: PRHDT and FYEKMQ (reference sequence). In DNA form, the CDR3 reads TGTGCCAGCAGCCAGGGACAGGTCTACGAGCAGTACTTC. Its protein is CASSQGQVYEQYF.

This clonotype was detected only a few times. The chain uses TRBV7-6 and TRBJ2-7; possibly TRBD2 for D (5 bases). Germline V lookup: CDR1 SGHVS, CDR2 FNYEAQ. V lost 8 bases, J lost 3 bases, and 14 bases lay in between. The CDR3 covers 13 residues. This chain's CDR3 is CASGRDRRYEQYF. For the CDR3, the DNA is TGTGCCAGCGGCCGGGATCGCCGCTACGAGCAGTACTTC.

The chain links TRBV3-1 to TRBJ2-5, with 8 bases lining up with TRBD2. Per the germline V gene, CDR1 is LGHDT and CDR2 is YNNKEL (reference sequence). The CDR3 spans 19 residues. Trimming removed 4 bases from V and 0 bases from J; junction bases left unmatched: 16. In DNA, the CDR3 is TGTGCCAGCAGCCCGGGGGGGGCCTTCTGGCGACCCAACCAAGAGACCCAGTACTTC. Amino acid sequence: CASSPGGAFWRPNQETQYF.

This clonotype occurred many times. This chain joins TRBV6-1 and TRBJ2-7; 10 bases align to TRBD2. The CDR3 extends over 16 amino acids. J gave up 0 bases and V 4 bases, and 6 bases lay outside the gene matches. Germline V gene sequence: CDR1 MNHNS, CDR2 SASEGT. CDR3: CASSARTSGSSYEQYF. In DNA form, the CDR3 reads TGTGCCAGCAGTGCGAGGACTAGCGGAAGCTCCTACGAGCAGTACTTC.

Ten or more counts support this clonotype. The genes are TRBV24-1 and TRBJ1-1; TRBD1 matches at 10 bases. V gave up 7 bases and J gave up 4 bases; unmatched junction bases: 5. The germline gives CDR1 KGHDR, CDR2 SFDVKD. This CDR3 is built from 14 residues. DNA for the CDR3: TGTGCCACCAGAGAGACAGGGGGCAGCACTGAAGCTTTCTTT. Amino acid sequence: CATRETGGSTEAFF.

The V gene is TRBV19, the J gene TRBJ2-4, with D maybe TRBD2 (6 bases). The CDR3 has 16 residues. V lost 6 bases to trimming and J lost 0 bases, with 15 bases between them. Germline V CDR1 and CDR2: LNHDA, SQIVND (reference sequence). The CDR3 sequence is CASSSGGELAKNIQYF. CDR3 in DNA: TGTGCCAGTAGCTCAGGAGGGGAACTAGCCAAAAACATTCAGTACTTC.

This rearrangement joins TRBV7-9 to TRBJ1-5; 7 bases agree with TRBD1. V was clipped by 5 bases and J by 2 bases; unmatched bases: 6. The length of the CDR3 is 15 residues. The germline CDR1 and CDR2 sequences are SEHNR and FQNEAQ (reference sequence). The CDR3, as DNA: TGTGCCAGCAGCGTCGACAGGGAGGGCAATCAGCCCCAGCATTTT. Protein: CASSVDREGNQPQHF.

The rearrangement links TRBV5-1 to TRBJ1-1, with D unclear. CDR3 size: 15 residues. Trimming took 4 bases from V and 3 from J, leaving 16 bases between them. From germline, CDR1 is SGHRS and CDR2 YFSETQ. For the CDR3, the DNA is TGCGCCAGCAGCCCCCGAGGGCGAAGTGACACTGAAGCTTTCTTT. It codes for CASSPRGRSDTEAFF.